This TCR beta chain was obtained from a study of cytomegalovirus exposure and HLA in healthy donors (dated by TCRdb to between 2016 and 2019). The study in broad terms: In an earlier analysis of fewer than 750 of the donors, 276 Gb of sequence data and 95 million to 130 million unique TCR beta sequences from about 179 million T cells were reported. To predict cytomegalovirus infection status, the study combined high-throughput TCR immunosequencing, statistical association of individual TCRs with disease status, and machine learning. Donor age, sex, ethnicity and CMV serostatus were compiled alongside the repertoire data. Every discovery cohort repertoire had been produced on one sequencing platform. The study used immunosequencing to profile the T cell repertoires of 666 subjects and linked those repertoires to cytomegalovirus serostatus. About 300 gigabases of sequencing data and tens of millions of unique TCR sequences were included in an early release covering 550 to 800 HLA-typed donors. A later genetic analysis used genome-wide SNP genotypes for 398 of the 666 donors, treating that subset as a discovery cohort. An earlier analysis of around 580 of the donors used high-throughput TCR beta sequencing to judge whether each TCR beta V gene segment behaved as functional or pseudogenic. Typing coverage varied by locus: roughly 629-640 donors for A, B, C, DRB1 and DQB1; approximately 500 for DQA1; around 610 for DPA1; approximately 450 for DPB1. Because of strong linkage in the cohort, four to six DR-DQ haplotypes were treated as single units for association and clustering. The aim of the study was to test whether cataloging public T cell receptors could identify signatures of past pathogen exposure. HLA typing covered class I and class II loci at four-digit resolution. A later analysis re-analyzed previously published TCR beta repertoires from approximately 670 donors and added high-resolution HLA genotyping to study TCR occurrence patterns. The later analysis used no new phenotypic data to find candidate immune exposures, relying instead on TCR beta sequences and their occurrence across donors. Of the approximately 400 genotyped donors, roughly 76% were placed in the genetic ancestry cluster associated with self-reported Caucasian donors. Among almost 400 genotyped donors of the cohort, an average of around 240,000 unique TCR beta nucleotide sequences were sequenced per donor, around a sixth of them non-productive. A separate validation cohort of approximately 130 different subjects was used in addition to the roughly 640-subject first cohort.

Note on this clone: Its antigen is still unknown. No clone much larger than this one lies a single base away; base qualities are absent.

Libraries came from the immunoSEQ multiplex PCR assay. For the multiplex PCR, a mixture combining 60 forward primers for TCR Vbeta segments and 13 reverse primers for TCR Jbeta segments was used. A multiplex PCR assay on genomic DNA amplified the CDR3 region of rearranged TCR beta genes. The Illumina HiSeq System was used to sequence the amplified TCR beta libraries as 87-base-pair reads. In the paper's pipeline: In a later analysis, tens of millions of unique TCR beta chains were counted across the approximately 620 repertoires, and around 11 million of these chains were shared by at least two donors. Raw reads were error-corrected and collapsed into unique sequences by a nearest-neighbor algorithm in which closely related sequences were merged to remove PCR and sequencing errors. V, D and J gene segments were assigned by aligning CDR3 sequences to IMGT reference sequences. For a sequence to be retained, at least a six-nucleotide match to both a V gene segment and a J gene segment was required. Rearrangements were called productive when the CDR3 lacked stop codons and stayed in frame with V and J; all others were non-productive. Following IMGT convention, CDR3 was defined as the stretch from the second conserved V-encoded cysteine up to the conserved J-encoded phenylalanine. Sequences without an unambiguous match to a single V gene segment were excluded from the earlier analysis of 450 to 750 of the donors. In an earlier analysis of approximately 590 of the donors, a V segment was called functional when productive rearrangements were above 56.7%, and segregating when the standard deviation between donors exceeded 5%. A statistical classification framework was built to diagnose cytomegalovirus status from the catalog of TCR beta chain sequences. In a later analysis, TCR nucleotide sequences were compared against IMGT/GENE-DB human TR gene sequences so that V and J genes could be assigned. A later analysis assigned CDR3 sequences and most-parsimonious VDJ recombination scenarios with the TCRdist pipeline. A later analysis defined each TCR beta chain by its CDR3 amino acid sequence plus V-gene family, and excluded reads lacking a unique V-gene family. To address suspected cross-contamination and a sequencing artifact, a later analysis removed roughly 640 highly shared, low-generation-probability nucleotide sequences. In a later analysis, a clonal expansion index for each public chain was calculated from normalized within-repertoire ranks of inferred template counts. Generation probabilities in a later analysis came from a VDJ recombination model fitted to out-of-frame rearrangements, and those results were checked against IGoR. In a later analysis, TCR-TCR, TCR-HLA and TCR-CMV co-occurrence was scored with hypergeometric tests, and a repertoire-size bias correction was applied to TCR pairs. False discovery rates were estimated in a later analysis by permuting HLA or CMV assignments 20 times. In a later analysis, co-occurring TCRs were grouped with DBSCAN, and TCRdist sequence similarity was added when clustering was performed within HLA-allele-positive subsets. Repertoires with fewer than 30,000 or more than 120,000 public chains were left out of co-occurrence clustering, as were roughly five repertoires with anomalous nucleotide sharing. Imported from immuneACCESS, the table was reduced by TCRdb to in-frame sequences with V and J called. These copies leave out some clones; in studies compared against another copy, an unresolved V gene accounts for under half, and the cause of the remainder is not known. V, J and clone size were drawn from that table, and D and trimming were deduced from the DNA. The sample table lists more than 200,000 clones, 85% to 90% of them with a count of one. The ten largest clonotypes hold over 1% of the sample.

The cohort consisted of some 730 healthy bone marrow donors. At the time of sampling, every cohort member was nominally healthy, though immune exposures that went unrecorded were likely present. CMV serostatus was recorded as positive for 250 to 300 and negative for about 55% of the roughly 670 cohort members, whereas no CMV serostatus was recorded for the donor in question. A peripheral blood sample was collected from each donor, and TCR beta sequencing was performed on peripheral blood mononuclear cells. Genomic DNA extraction from the blood cell samples was performed with the Qiagen DNeasy Blood Extraction Kit. What the authors observed across the whole study: While some public TCRs were present in many individuals, most TCR sequences turned up only very rarely across donors. A later analysis found that most CMV-associated TCR beta chains appeared HLA-restricted, with HLA associations seemingly driven largely by CMV exposure. In a later genetic analysis, fewer N-insertions in productive TCRs were reported among donors in an Asian-associated ancestry cluster than the 666-donor mean. Specific HLA alleles were associated with 15,000 to 20,000 TCR beta sequences at a false discovery rate of 0.05 in a later analysis. In a later analysis, the rate of TCR association differed among HLA loci, with DRB1 alleles having the most associated TCRs and HLA-C alleles having the fewest. A further reported finding was that TCR beta sequences accurately predicted the HLA-A and HLA-B alleles for most subjects in the first cohort. The sequencing pipeline was judged likely to have produced a cluster of highly shared sequence variants as a technical artifact. Broadly in line with IMGT annotations, most TCR beta V segments showed up in productive rearrangements about 87% or about 30% of the time in an earlier analysis of 450 to 600 of the donors. Linkage disequilibrium might explain the correlated functional status among segregating V segments, but an unknown experimental factor could not be ruled out. The authors suggested that the approach could potentially be extended to other disease states and immunological phenotypes. In a later analysis, HLA-associated TCR beta chains were found to be more clonally expanded and to have lower generation probabilities than equally common non-associated chains. The cohort was sequenced for TCR beta chains only, and without alpha or paired-chain data the features that could be detected were limited. The classifier was reported to diagnose cytomegalovirus status with high specificity and sensitivity in both the original and validation cohorts. Because HLA typing was missing for some donors at each locus, association tests included only the typed subset. Presence/absence analyses assumed roughly uniform sequencing depth across donors, an assumption that may not hold. The earlier analysis of 450 to 700 of the donors excluded 15 to 20 rarely observed V segments, including chromosome 9 orphons, because counts were too low. A later analysis reported that several top co-occurrence clusters appeared linked to parvovirus B19, influenza, CMV and Epstein-Barr virus. A later genetic analysis associated a missense DCLRE1C variant with V-gene and J-gene trimming of TCR beta chains, and an independent cohort replicated the association. In vitro tests confirmed that a few of the cytomegalovirus-associated TCR beta chains recognize cytomegalovirus antigens. In the study, about 150 TCR beta chains were listed as associated with cytomegalovirus. The only immune exposure information available for the cohort was CMV serostatus. When HLA alleles, especially DR and DQ, strongly co-occurred, TCR associations were difficult to assign to individual alleles.

Sequenced material: PBMCs. The receptor's source is a human donor in good health.

The CDR3 sequence is CASSEGQGAREQYF. The DNA sequence is given as TGTGCCAGCAGTGAGGGACAGGGGGCTCGCGAGCAGTACTTC. The sequence joins TRBV2 to TRBJ2-7; TRBD1 matches 12 bases in the middle. Including the terminal cysteine and phenylalanine, the CDR3 comprises 14 residues. Of the read, only the CDR3 DNA is kept; its 42 bases are in frame from base 1. Reading the germline V gene gives CDR1 SNHLY and CDR2 FYNNEI. Unmatched junction bases come to 3, with V trimmed by 3 bases and J by 6 bases.